These 10 T cell receptor beta chains were all obtained from the same sample, sequenced in a study of blood T cells in healthy people across ages. The second PCR ran about 6 to 11 cycles with a sample-barcoded 5' primer and J-beta primers. TCRdb recomputed calls from the 5' RACE reads with MiXCR, one row per CDR3 protein. The repertoire consists of some 1,800,000 distinct CDR3 sequences, with 30% to 40% occurring once and the leading ten covering around 23%. The specimen sequenced was blood. These TCRs come from a human donor in good health.

This clonotype was seen more than once but under ten times. This sequence joins TRBV7-9 and TRBJ1-5; 7 bases fit TRBD1. Trimming took 5 bases from V and 0 from J; bases not matched to a gene: 10. This CDR3 region has 17 residues. Germline V lookup: CDR1 SEHNR, CDR2 FQNEAQ (reference sequence). The chain's CDR3 is CASSRFTDRYSNQPQHF. The CDR3 DNA is TGTGCCAGCAGCAGATTCACGGACAGGTATAGCAATCAGCCCCAGCATTTT.

The chain joins TRBV29-1 to TRBJ1-2, with no clear D. The CDR3 runs 12 residues. V shed 5 bases and J shed 4 bases, with 11 bases lying between them. Germline assignment: CDR1 SQVTM and CDR2 ANQGSEA. CDR3 sequence reads: CSVNRQIYGYTF. The CDR3 nucleotides read TGCAGCGTTAACCGTCAGATCTATGGCTACACCTTC.

This clonotype appeared a few times. The chain joins TRBV30 to TRBJ2-7; no clear D gene. Trimming shortened V by 1 base and J by 7 bases, and 8 bases separated the two germline ends. Germline CDR1 reads GTSNPN; CDR2 reads SVGIG (reference sequence). The CDR3 is 11 residues long. CDR3 sequence: CAWSAYQEQYF. CDR3 in DNA: TGTGCCTGGAGTGCCTACCAGGAGCAGTACTTC.

As concerns this clonotype: The junction departs from germline at one end; a sequencing error may be responsible. The chain employs TRBV7-9 and TRBJ1-4, with D possibly matching TRBD1 (5 bases). CDR1 SEHNR and CDR2 FQNEAQ come from the germline V gene (reference sequence). This CDR3 spans 15 amino acids. Here the CDR3 DNA reads TGTGCCAGCAGCTTAGATCTGGTGGGGGATGAAAAACGGTTTTTT. It is translated as CASSLDLVGDEKRFF.

The table lists this clonotype with a few counts. This sequence joins TRBV29-1 and TRBJ1-2, with TRBD1 identical over 8 bases. CDR1 is SQVTM and CDR2 is ANQGSEA in the germline V gene. The CDR3 spans 12 residues. Trimming took 7 bases from V and 3 from J; bases not matched to a gene: 4. The CDR3 bases are TGCAGCGCCTACAGGGGGGACTATGGCTACACCTTC. It yields the protein CSAYRGDYGYTF.

The rearrangement links TRBV5-5 to TRBJ1-3; D unclear. The CDR3 is made up of 14 amino acids. Trimming stripped 5 bases from V and 3 bases from J, with 12 bases between. Per the germline V gene, CDR1 is SGHKS and CDR2 is YYEKEE (reference sequence). This CDR3 is CASRFSTVGNTIYF. For the CDR3, the DNA is TGTGCCAGCAGATTCTCCACAGTTGGAAACACCATATATTTT.

This clonotype was found a few times. The chain carries TRBV20-1 and TRBJ2-7; either TRBD1 or TRBD2 may fit D (5 bases each). The V end was cut by 6 bases, the J end by 3 bases, with 15 bases between. The germline gives CDR1 DFQATT, CDR2 SNEGSKA (reference sequence). This CDR3 is built from 13 residues. Here the CDR3 reads CSARTAGFYEQYF. The CDR3 bases are TGCAGTGCGAGGACTGCAGGGTTCTACGAGCAGTACTTC.

In its sample, this clonotype was seen a few times. V usage is TRBV7-8 and J usage is TRBJ1-6; D remains unclear. The CDR3 consists of 14 residues. The V end lost 7 bases, the J end lost 7 bases, and 14 bases lay between the germline ends. The V gene's germline CDR1 is SGHVS and CDR2 FQNEAQ. The CDR3 reads CASNPLKSNSPLHF. The CDR3 nucleotides read TGTGCCAGCAACCCGCTGAAATCAAATTCACCCCTCCACTTT.

The chain links TRBV29-1 to TRBJ2-7; 9 nucleotides line up with TRBD2. V lost 6 bases, J lost 3 bases, and 9 bases stayed unmatched. This CDR3 contains 14 residues. Germline CDR1 and CDR2: SQVTM and ANQGSEA. DNA of the CDR3: TGCAGCGTAGCCGCGCTAGCGGGGATCTACGAGCAGTACTTC. It translates to CSVAALAGIYEQYF.

The chain joins TRBV6-5 to TRBJ1-1; 10 bases match TRBD1. The CDR3 sequence is 15 residues long. The J segment lost 7 bases and the V segment lost 7 bases, leaving 12 bases of the junction unmatched. Germline V gene lookup returns CDR1 MNHEY and CDR2 SVGAGI. The CDR3 coding sequence is TGTGCCAGCAACGCCCGGGACAGGGGTTTAGGTGAAGCTTTCTTT. This translates into CASNARDRGLGEAFF.